This note documents a single T cell receptor (beta chain) sequence. The data are from a study of beta chain features in type 1 diabetes. Trimming left V 1 base short and J 0 bases short, with 8 bases between. CDR3 length equals 15 residues. CDR1 and CDR2 (germline): SGHDN, FVKESK. Expressed TCRB transcripts were sequenced because the entire RNA isolate underwent reverse transcription. Profiling relied on immunoSEQ multiplex PCR, and the TCRdb table lists in-frame clones only, not all of them. The sample holds roughly 450,000 clones, approximately 15% seen once. The chain joins TRBV14 to TRBJ2-3; unclear D gene. The specimen was naive CD4+ T cells from blood. The TCR comes from a man aged 25-45 years in good health. CDR3 residues: CASSQALGSTDTQYF. The CDR3 DNA reads TGTGCCAGCAGCCAAGCTTTGGGCAGCACAGATACGCAGTATTTT. The whole variable domain, filled in from reference TRBV14 and TRBJ2-3, reads EAGVTQFPSHSVIEKGQTVTLRCDPISGHDNLYWYRRVMGKEIKFLLHFVKESKQDESGMPNNRFLAERTGGTYSTLKVQPAELEDSGVYFCASSQALGSTDTQYFGPGTRLTVL.